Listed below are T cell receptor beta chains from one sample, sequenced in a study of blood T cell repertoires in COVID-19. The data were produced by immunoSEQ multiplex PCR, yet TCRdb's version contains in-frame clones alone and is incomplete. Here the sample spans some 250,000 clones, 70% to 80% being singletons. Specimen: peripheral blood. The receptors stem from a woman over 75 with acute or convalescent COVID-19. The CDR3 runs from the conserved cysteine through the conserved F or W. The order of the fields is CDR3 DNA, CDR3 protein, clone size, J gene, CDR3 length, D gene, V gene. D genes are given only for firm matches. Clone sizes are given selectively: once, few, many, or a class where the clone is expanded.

TGTGCCAGCACGGGACAGGGGGCGGGAGGCTACACCTTC,CASTGQGAGGYTF,.,TRBJ1-2,13,TRBD1,TRBV5-4
TGCGCCAGCAGCTTTGAGGGACAGGGAGGAGGAAACACCATATATTTT,CASSFEGQGGGNTIYF,.,TRBJ1-3,16,TRBD1,TRBV5-1
TGTGCCAGCAGTGAATGGGCACGGGTTGGCGGGAGGATTAACACAGATACGCAGTATTTT,CASSEWARVGGRINTDTQYF,.,TRBJ2-3,20,TRBD2,TRBV6-1
TGTGCCAGCAGCCGAACACCGGGACAGGGTTTGGGGGAGACCCAGTACTTC,CASSRTPGQGLGETQYF,few,TRBJ2-5,17,TRBD1,TRBV3-1/TRBV3-2
TGTGCCAGCTCACCAGGGACAGGGGTGTTATTGGGCAATCAGCCCCAGCATTTT,CASSPGTGVLLGNQPQHF,.,TRBJ1-5,18,TRBD1,TRBV18
TGTGCCAGCTCACCAAAACAGGGTGGCAACAATGAGCAGTTCTTC,CASSPKQGGNNEQFF,many,TRBJ2-1,15,.,TRBV18
TGTGCCATCAGTGCCATGACAGGGTCGGGGGAGACCCAGTACTTC,CAISAMTGSGETQYF,.,TRBJ2-5,15,TRBD1,TRBV10-3
TGCAGCGTTGACCGGGGGTGGTGTTACGGCTACACCTTC,CSVDRGWCYGYTF,.,TRBJ1-2,13,.,TRBV29-1
TGTGCCAGTAGTATCCAGGGAGGAGGCAATCAGCCCCAGCATTTT,CASSIQGGGNQPQHF,once,TRBJ1-5,15,.,TRBV19
TGTGCCAGCAGCTACCGGACAGGTCGCTCCTACGAGCAGTACTTC,CASSYRTGRSYEQYF,.,TRBJ2-7,15,TRBD1,TRBV6-5
TGTGCCAGCAGTTCGCAGGGGTTAGGCAATCAGCCCCAGCATTTT,CASSSQGLGNQPQHF,.,TRBJ1-5,15,.,TRBV7-8
TGTGCCAGCAGCTTACTTAGGGGGGGAAAAGAGACCCAGTACTTC,CASSLLRGGKETQYF,.,TRBJ2-5,15,.,TRBV7-8
TGTGCCAGCAGGGCCAGGGTGGCCACTGAAGCTTTCTTT,CASRARVATEAFF,.,TRBJ1-1,13,.,TRBV2
TGTGCCAGCAGCTTGGATCCCCGGGACAGTAGCACAGATACGCAGTATTTT,CASSLDPRDSSTDTQYF,.,TRBJ2-3,17,TRBD1,TRBV5-4
TGTGCCAGCAGTTTACAGGGTAATTCACCCCTCCACTTT,CASSLQGNSPLHF,.,TRBJ1-6,13,.,TRBV12-3/TRBV12-4
TGTGCCAGCTCACCACAGGAGATCCCTAACTATGGCTACACCTTC,CASSPQEIPNYGYTF,.,TRBJ1-2,15,.,TRBV18
TGTGCCAGTAGCACCGGACAGGGGGTAACAGATACGCAGTATTTT,CASSTGQGVTDTQYF,.,TRBJ2-3,15,TRBD1,TRBV19
TGTGCCAGCAGCCAACCGGGAGGGTGGGAGCTGTTTTTT,CASSQPGGWELFF,.,TRBJ2-2,13,TRBD2,TRBV3-1/TRBV3-2
TGTGCCAGCAGCTCCTTAAGGTGGGGAGCATCTGGGTCACCCCTCCACTTT,CASSSLRWGASGSPLHF,.,TRBJ1-6,17,.,TRBV7-9
TGTGCCAGTAGGGGCACGGGAGGGGACACTGAAGCTTTCTTT,CASRGTGGDTEAFF,.,TRBJ1-1,14,.,TRBV2
TGTGCCAGTAGTAAAGCGGGAGCAATCGATGAGCAGTTCTTC,CASSKAGAIDEQFF,few,TRBJ2-1,14,TRBD2,TRBV19
TGTGCCACAACTAACACCGGGGAGCTGTTTTTT,CATTNTGELFF,.,TRBJ2-2,11,.,TRBV10-3
TGTGCCAGCCGTACAGGGGGGAATTCACCCCTCCACTTT,CASRTGGNSPLHF,.,TRBJ1-6,13,TRBD1,TRBV19
TGTGCCAGCTCACCAAAGACAGCTGCGGATTCACCCCTCCACTTT,CASSPKTAADSPLHF,.,TRBJ1-6,15,.,TRBV18
TGTGCCAGCAGCTTAAACGCAGGCTATGGCTACACCTTC,CASSLNAGYGYTF,.,TRBJ1-2,13,.,TRBV7-9
TGTGCCACCAGCAGAAGCGGGGGACAGGGGGCCTACGAGCAGTACTTC,CATSRSGGQGAYEQYF,.,TRBJ2-7,16,TRBD1,TRBV15
TGTGCCATCAGTGAGTCGGGGGCGAACACTGAAGCTTTCTTT,CAISESGANTEAFF,.,TRBJ1-1,14,.,TRBV10-3
TGTGCCAGCGGGGGACAGGGCCACAATGAGCAGTTCTTC,CASGGQGHNEQFF,.,TRBJ2-1,13,TRBD1,TRBV6-5
TGTGCCAGCGAAACCGGGACTAGGGGGAGTGAGCAGTTCTTC,CASETGTRGSEQFF,.,TRBJ2-1,14,TRBD2,TRBV2
TGTGCCAGCAGTACCCAGGGGGGATCCTACGAGCAGTACTTC,CASSTQGGSYEQYF,.,TRBJ2-7,14,.,TRBV2
TGCGCCAGCAGCTTGAACGAGGCTGGGACTGAAGCTTTCTTT,CASSLNEAGTEAFF,.,TRBJ1-1,14,.,TRBV5-1
TGTGCCAGCAGTCACGCAGGGAAAAACACTGAAGCTTTCTTT,CASSHAGKNTEAFF,few,TRBJ1-1,14,.,TRBV6-5
TGTGCCAGCAGTACCGGACAGGGAAATAATTCACCCCTCCACTTT,CASSTGQGNNSPLHF,.,TRBJ1-6,15,TRBD1,TRBV28
TGTGCCAGCAGCTTCGGGACTAGCGGGGGGGGTGAGCAGTTCTTC,CASSFGTSGGGEQFF,.,TRBJ2-1,15,TRBD2,TRBV7-2
TGTGCCAGCAGCCCTTCACAGGGAATATTGAATTCACCCCTCCACTTT,CASSPSQGILNSPLHF,.,TRBJ1-6,16,.,TRBV7-9
TGTGCCAGCAGCCCCGTACAGGGGGCGGTTGGTGAAGCTTTCTTT,CASSPVQGAVGEAFF,.,TRBJ1-1,15,TRBD1,TRBV4-2
TGCGCCAGCAGCCAAGGCCTAGCCGGTTACAATGAGCAGTTCTTC,CASSQGLAGYNEQFF,few,TRBJ2-1,15,.,TRBV4-3
TGTGCCAGCACCTTCCGACAGGGGGCCTCTGAAGCTTTCTTT,CASTFRQGASEAFF,once,TRBJ1-1,14,TRBD1,TRBV6-5
TGTGCCATCAGTGAGGCCGGGACAAGCTCAAGCTCTGGAAACACCATATATTTT,CAISEAGTSSSSGNTIYF,.,TRBJ1-3,18,.,TRBV10-3
TGTGCCAGCCGGAGGGCACCCGGGGAGCTGTTTTTT,CASRRAPGELFF,.,TRBJ2-2,12,.,TRBV2
TGTGCCAGCAGTCTTCTAGCGGGGAACCAAGAGACCCAGTACTTC,CASSLLAGNQETQYF,.,TRBJ2-5,15,TRBD2,TRBV6-4